What follows are 20 T cell receptor beta chains derived from one specimen sequenced in a study of cytomegalovirus exposure and HLA in healthy donors. Assay: immunoSEQ multiplex PCR; the TCRdb copy retains only in-frame clones and omits some. The data hold about 200,000 clones, with roughly 84% observed a single time. The sample comprised PBMCs. These receptors came from a woman aged 25 to 39 in good health and CMV-seropositive.

V and J are TRBV29-1 and TRBJ2-1; 9 bases are a match to TRBD2. The CDR3 covers 16 residues. V trimming: 3 bases; J trimming: 2 bases; junction bases outside the gene matches: 8. The germline V gene has CDR1 SQVTM and CDR2 ANQGSEA. CDR3 DNA: TGCAGCGTTGATTCAAGCGGGAGGTTCCCCTACAATGAGCAGTTCTTC. Amino acids: CSVDSSGRFPYNEQFF.

The genes are TRBV2 and TRBJ2-1, with 7 bases aligning to TRBD2. After removal of 8 bases from V and 0 bases from J, the junction contained 22 bases not matched to a gene. CDR1 and CDR2 from the germline V gene are SNHLY and FYNNEI. The CDR3 is made up of 20 amino acids. CDR3 coding DNA: TGTGCCAGCGAGTTTTCGGCGGGAGCACATGCAACGAGCTCCTACAATGAGCAGTTCTTC. Its protein is CASEFSAGAHATSSYNEQFF.

The chain is built from TRBV11-2 and TRBJ1-1; the match to TRBD1 covers 7 bases. The CDR3 totals 13 residues. The V and J ends lost 4 bases and 3 bases, in that order; junction bases with no gene match: 2. The germline gives CDR1 SGHAT, CDR2 FQNNGV. CDR3 in amino acids: CASSSQGDTEAFF. Written as DNA, the CDR3 is TGTGCCAGCAGCTCGCAGGGGGACACTGAAGCTTTCTTT.

V is TRBV5-1 and J is TRBJ2-7; TRBD1 matches 7 bases. Unmatched junction bases numbered 14, after V lost 2 bases and J lost 3 bases. The CDR3 sequence is 17 residues long. Germline-derived CDR1 and CDR2 are SGHRS and YFSETQ. The CDR3 sequence: CASSFLPPEQGYYEQYF. The DNA of the CDR3 is TGCGCCAGCAGCTTCCTACCACCAGAACAGGGGTACTACGAGCAGTACTTC.

The chain carries TRBV6-5 and TRBJ1-2, with TRBD1 as a possible D gene (6 bases). CDR1 and CDR2 from the germline V gene are MNHEY and SVGAGI. This CDR3 contains 15 residues. With 2 bases removed from V and 7 bases from J, the gap between germline ends came to 17 bases. CDR3 amino acids: CASSYLEDSVVGYTF. The CDR3 nucleotides read TGTGCCAGCAGTTACCTCGAGGACAGCGTAGTTGGCTACACCTTC.

In its sample, this clone was seen once. The chain recombines TRBV6-5 with TRBJ2-5; D unresolved. CDR3 length equals 13 residues. The V end was cut by 6 bases, the J end by 2 bases, with 10 bases between. Germline lookup yields CDR1 MNHEY and CDR2 SVGAGI. The CDR3 coding sequence is TGTGCCAGCAGACTGGGCTCTCAAGAGACCCAGTACTTC. It specifies CASRLGSQETQYF.

The genes are TRBV30 and TRBJ1-1; D not certain. CDR3 size: 15 residues. Germline lookup yields CDR1 GTSNPN and CDR2 SVGIG (reference sequence). Trimming left V 1 base short and J 1 base short, with 13 bases between. Here the CDR3 reads CAWSAATVRNTEAFF. Here the CDR3 DNA reads TGTGCCTGGAGTGCCGCCACAGTGAGGAACACTGAAGCTTTCTTT.

This rearrangement joins TRBV29-1 to TRBJ2-7; D gene unclear. The CDR3 totals 12 residues. The germline CDR1 and CDR2 sequences are SQVTM and ANQGSEA. V lost 4 bases and J 2 bases, leaving 9 bases between the germline ends. The CDR3 spells CSVGARPYEQYF. The CDR3 DNA reads TGCAGCGTTGGGGCAAGACCCTACGAGCAGTACTTC.

The genes are TRBV25-1 and TRBJ1-5, with D hard to call. CDR1 MGHDK and CDR2 SYGVNS come from the germline V gene. The CDR3 is made up of 13 amino acids. V was shortened by 4 bases and J by 3 bases, with 7 bases between the two germline ends. The DNA for the CDR3 is TGTGCCAGCAGTGCCCGGGACAATCAGCCCCAGCATTTT. Its translation is CASSARDNQPQHF.

The J gene is TRBJ2-1, the V gene TRBV4-2, with 7 nucleotides matching TRBD2. Per germline, CDR1 LGHNA and CDR2 YNFKEQ. The CDR3 is 16 amino acids. Trimming cost V 3 bases and J 5 bases; bases outside gene matches: 10. CDR3 nucleotide sequence: TGTGCCAGCAGCCATGTAGCTCGGGAGGCCCACAATGAGCAGTTCTTC. Protein sequence: CASSHVAREAHNEQFF.

This clone was seen once. The chain is built from TRBV7-9 and TRBJ2-7, with 9 nucleotides matching TRBD1. CDR3 length: 17 residues. CDR1 is SEHNR and CDR2 is FQNEAQ in the germline V gene (reference sequence). Trimming took 1 base from V and 6 from J; bases not matched to a gene: 13. CDR3 sequence reads: CASSLDIFRDRASEQYF. The DNA of the CDR3 is TGTGCCAGCAGCTTAGACATTTTCCGGGACAGGGCGTCCGAGCAGTACTTC.

The chain recombines TRBV7-2 with TRBJ2-5, with 8 bases identical to TRBD2. V shed 4 bases and J 5 bases; nucleotides not matched to a gene: 9. CDR1 SGHTA and CDR2 FQGNSA come from the germline V gene. CDR3 length equals 15 residues. CDR3 residues: CASSSSGSQAETQYF. CDR3 sequence (DNA): TGTGCCAGCAGCTCAAGCGGGAGTCAAGCGGAGACCCAGTACTTC.

The V gene is TRBV19, the J gene TRBJ1-1; D perhaps matches TRBD1 (6 bases). V gave up 7 bases and J gave up 3 bases, with 18 bases separating them. The CDR3 covers 15 residues. From germline, CDR1 is LNHDA and CDR2 SQIVND (reference sequence). CDR3 DNA sequence: TGTGCCAGTACCCCCCAGGGGACATATCACACTGAAGCTTTCTTT. It codes for CASTPQGTYHTEAFF.

The CDR3 here is CSADPEGGVYGYTF. DNA of the CDR3: TGCAGCGCCGACCCCGAGGGAGGGGTCTATGGCTACACCTTC. This chain links TRBV29-1 with TRBJ1-2; possibly TRBD1 for D (5 bases). Per the germline V gene, CDR1 is SQVTM and CDR2 is ANQGSEA. This CDR3 has 14 amino acids. V shed 7 bases and J shed 4 bases, with 19 bases lying between them.

The chain recombines TRBV2 with TRBJ2-1; 12 bases line up with TRBD2. The CDR3 is 17 residues long. The V and J ends lost 7 bases and 3 bases, in that order; junction bases with no gene match: 10. The germline V gene has CDR1 SNHLY and CDR2 FYNNEI. CDR3 nucleotide sequence: TGTGCCAGCACCCAACTGAGACTAGCGGGGGACTACAATGAGCAGTTCTTC. This codes for CASTQLRLAGDYNEQFF.

The chain employs TRBV6-1 and TRBJ2-2; 11 bases map to TRBD2. Germline trimming cut 4 bases from V and 1 base from J; bases unmatched to any gene: 2. There are 16 residues in the CDR3. Germline loops: CDR1 MNHNS, CDR2 SASEGT. The CDR3 sequence is CASSVTSGRNTGELFF. Here the CDR3 DNA reads TGTGCCAGCAGTGTTACTAGCGGGAGGAACACCGGGGAGCTGTTTTTT.

This CDR3 reads CASRSAAGQPQHF. The CDR3 DNA is TGTGCCAGCAGGTCCGCGGCGGGTCAGCCCCAGCATTTT. This chain connects TRBV6-6 to TRBJ1-5; D remains ambiguous. The V end lost 6 bases, the J end lost 6 bases, and 12 bases lay between the germline ends. CDR1 MNHNY and CDR2 SVGAGI come from the germline V gene (reference sequence). CDR3 length: 13 amino acids.

The J gene is TRBJ1-5, the V gene TRBV30; D is perhaps TRBD1 (6 bases). The V gene's germline CDR1 is GTSNPN and CDR2 SVGIG (reference sequence). V gave up 4 bases and J gave up 0 bases, with 19 bases separating them. The CDR3 is made up of 17 amino acids. This CDR3 is CAWTPRDTTPSNQPQHF. CDR3 coding DNA: TGTGCCTGGACCCCCCGGGACACAACACCTAGCAATCAGCCCCAGCATTTT.

The chain carries TRBV27 and TRBJ2-7; TRBD2 matches at 7 bases. The J segment lost 7 bases and the V segment lost 7 bases, leaving 13 bases of the junction unmatched. Germline CDR1 MNHEY, CDR2 SMNVEV (reference sequence). The length of the CDR3 is 14 residues. CDR3 sequence (DNA): TGTGCCAGCAAATTACTGGCGGGAGCGGGAGAGCAGTACTTC. Its protein product is CASKLLAGAGEQYF.

The chain combines TRBV18 with TRBJ2-4; D gene uncertain. This CDR3 has 15 amino acids. V was clipped by 1 base and J by 0 bases, with 7 bases between them. Germline lookup yields CDR1 KGHSH and CDR2 LQKENI. The CDR3 loop reads CASSPLGPAKNIQYF. The CDR3 coding sequence is TGTGCCAGCTCACCACTGGGCCCAGCCAAAAACATTCAGTACTTC.